A single sample gave rise to the 18 T cell receptor beta chains below, sequenced in a study of CD8 T cells in Susac syndrome. With random hexamers, 0.5 to 1 ug RNA was reverse transcribed. TCRdb used MiXCR to reprocess the immunoSEQ multiplex PCR reads, holding one entry per CDR3 protein. The sample carries under 95,000 distinct CDR3 sequences, over 90% recorded once. Material for sequencing was CD8+ T cells from PBMCs. All receptors derive from a human donor with Susac syndrome.

The chain combines TRBV30 with TRBJ2-7; 12 bases are shared with TRBD1. Germline CDR1 GTSNPN, CDR2 SVGIG (reference sequence). The V and J ends lost 2 bases and 7 bases, in that order; junction bases with no gene match: 12. CDR3 length: 16 residues. The CDR3: CAWSTTPGQGAGEQYF. CDR3 nucleotide sequence: TGTGCCTGGAGTACAACCCCGGGACAGGGGGCGGGGGAGCAGTACTTC.

The chain couples TRBV20-1 to TRBJ2-5; D unclear. The germline V gene encodes CDR1 DFQATT and CDR2 SNEGSKA (reference sequence). The ends were cut back, 2 bases at V and 5 bases at J, with 15 bases in the middle. The CDR3 loop spans 14 amino acids. The CDR3 nucleotides read TGCAGTGCTAGATTCGGTGACGTAACGGAGACCCAGTACTTC. Translated, it gives CSARFGDVTETQYF.

This rearrangement joins TRBV7-9 to TRBJ2-1; 11 bases fit TRBD2. Germline V gives CDR1 SEHNR, CDR2 FQNEAQ (reference sequence). The CDR3 extends over 17 amino acids. V lost 5 bases to trimming and J lost 4 bases; unmatched junction nucleotides: 10. CDR3 bases: TGTGCCAGCAGCACTTCACCGGGACTAGCGGAGTACAATGAGCAGTTCTTC. It encodes CASSTSPGLAEYNEQFF.

The chain is built from TRBV2 and TRBJ2-7, with D maybe TRBD1 (5 bases). The CDR3 has 13 amino acids. Germline-derived CDR1 and CDR2 are SNHLY and FYNNEI. V was cut by 7 bases and J by 5 bases, with 15 bases left in between. The CDR3 DNA reads as TGTGCCAGCAAGTGGCAGGGCATCGACGAGCAGTACTTC. Translating gives CASKWQGIDEQYF.

In this sample, this clonotype turned up once. This sequence joins TRBV9 and TRBJ2-3, with a tentative D call TRBD2 (6 bases). Deletions cut 3 bases from V and 0 bases from J, with 8 bases between. CDR3 size: 14 residues. In germline, CDR1 is SGDLS, CDR2 YYNGEE. The chain's CDR3 is CASSAGGSTDTQYF. CDR3 DNA sequence: TGTGCCAGCAGCGCCGGGGGTAGCACAGATACGCAGTATTTT.

The rearrangement joins TRBV13 to TRBJ2-1; TRBD2 matches 7 bases. The CDR3 is 14 amino acids. The germline CDR1 and CDR2 sequences are PRHDT and FYEKMQ (reference sequence). The J segment lost 5 bases and the V segment lost 5 bases, leaving 6 bases of the junction unmatched. CDR3 protein: CASSVRLANNEQFF. DNA for the CDR3: TGTGCCAGCAGCGTCAGACTAGCAAACAATGAGCAGTTCTTC.

The rearrangement links TRBV6-2 or TRBV6-3 to TRBJ2-5; tentatively, D is TRBD1 or TRBD2 (7 bases each). The V and J ends lost 5 bases and 0 bases respectively, with 22 bases between them. From germline, CDR1 is MNHEY and CDR2 SVGEGT. The CDR3 is made up of 18 amino acids. In nucleotides, the CDR3 is TGTGCCAGCAGTCGGGGAGGGGGCCTTACCCCGTACCAAGAGACCCAGTACTTC. Amino acids: CASSRGGGLTPYQETQYF.

The chain combines TRBV20-1 with TRBJ2-5; D tentatively reads TRBD1 or TRBD2 (5 bases each). Trimming left V 6 bases short and J 0 bases short, with 14 bases between. Germline CDR1 is DFQATT and CDR2 is SNEGSKA (reference sequence). CDR3 length: 14 amino acids. CDR3 in amino acids: CSAVEGRDQETQYF. The CDR3, as DNA: TGCAGTGCCGTCGAGGGGCGGGACCAAGAGACCCAGTACTTC.

CDR3 sequence: CATSRSTPGQGIETQYF. The CDR3 DNA reads as TGTGCCACCAGCAGATCGACTCCGGGACAGGGGATTGAGACCCAGTACTTC. This chain uses TRBV15 with TRBJ2-5; TRBD1 agrees at 10 bases. Per the germline V gene, CDR1 is LNHNV and CDR2 is YYDKDF (reference sequence). The V gene end was trimmed by 2 bases and the J gene end by 5 bases; junction bases not matched to a gene: 11. This CDR3 spans 17 amino acids. The entire variable domain, with the rest obtained from reference TRBV15 and TRBJ2-5, is as follows: DAMVIQNPRYQVTQFGKPVTLSCSQTLNHNVMYWYQQKSSQAPKLLFHYYDKDFNNEADTPDNFQSRRPNTSFCFLDIRSPGLGDTAMYLCATSRSTPGQGIETQYFGPGTRLLVL.

The chain combines TRBV6-4 with TRBJ2-7; D gene uncertain. The CDR3 is 13 amino acids. The germline V gene encodes CDR1 MRHNA and CDR2 SNTAGT. V gave up 3 bases and J gave up 5 bases, with 11 bases separating them. The CDR3 region is CASSEEPSDEQYF. The CDR3 DNA follows: TGTGCCAGCAGTGAAGAGCCATCGGACGAGCAGTACTTC.

The chain employs TRBV6-5 and TRBJ2-7; TRBD1 matches 9 bases. This CDR3 is built from 14 residues. V shed 5 bases and J 3 bases; nucleotides not matched to a gene: 5. Germline V gives CDR1 MNHEY, CDR2 SVGAGI. CDR3 amino acids: CASSQGQGNYEQYF. In DNA, the CDR3 is TGTGCCAGCAGTCAGGGACAGGGAAACTACGAGCAGTACTTC.

The chain uses TRBV5-6 and TRBJ2-7; 7 bases are a match to TRBD2. Germline trimming cut 3 bases from V and 6 bases from J; bases unmatched to any gene: 3. Germline CDR1 SGHDT, CDR2 YYEEEE. The CDR3 length is 12 residues. The CDR3 spells CASSSGGGEQYF. DNA for the CDR3: TGTGCCAGCAGCTCTGGGGGGGGCGAGCAGTACTTC. Drawing the rest from reference TRBV5-6 and TRBJ2-7, the complete variable domain is DAGVTQSPTHLIKTRGQQVTLRCSPKSGHDTVSWYQQALGQGPQFIFQYYEEEERQRGNFPDRFSGHQFPNYSSELNVNALLLGDSALYLCASSSGGGEQYFGPGTRLTVT.

The chain links TRBV3-1 to TRBJ2-1; TRBD2 matches at 7 bases. V shed 1 base and J 6 bases; nucleotides not matched to a gene: 9. This CDR3 spans 16 amino acids. Germline V gene sequence: CDR1 LGHDT, CDR2 YNNKEL (reference sequence). CDR3 protein: CASSQGGGGLSNEQFF. CDR3 bases: TGTGCCAGCAGCCAAGGGGGGGGAGGGCTGAGCAATGAGCAGTTCTTC.

The rearrangement uses TRBV20-1 and TRBJ1-2, with 11 bases lining up with TRBD1. CDR3 length equals 16 residues. V shed 5 bases and J 4 bases; nucleotides not matched to a gene: 12. CDR1 is DFQATT, CDR2 SNEGSKA, per germline (reference sequence). In nucleotides, the CDR3 is TGCAGTGCTCTGGGGACAGGGGGGAACCTTGGCTATGGCTACACCTTC. Its translation: CSALGTGGNLGYGYTF.

The chain recombines TRBV13 with TRBJ2-1, with D hard to call. From germline, CDR1 is PRHDT and CDR2 FYEKMQ (reference sequence). V was shortened by 8 bases and J by 4 bases, with 12 bases between the two germline ends. The CDR3 sequence is 13 residues long. CDR3 residues: CASAQYRYNEQFF. For the CDR3, the DNA is TGTGCCAGCGCCCAATACAGATACAATGAGCAGTTCTTC.

In this sample, this clonotype turned up a few times. The chain uses TRBV7-9 and TRBJ1-1, with D hard to call. This CDR3 spans 12 amino acids. CDR1 is SEHNR, CDR2 FQNEAQ, per germline (reference sequence). Trimming took off 1 base at V and 8 bases at J, with 8 bases between the two ends. The CDR3 sequence is CASSLDRIEAFF. DNA for the CDR3: TGTGCCAGCAGCTTAGATAGGATCGAAGCTTTCTTT.

Here the CDR3 reads CASNRTGKNIQYF. In DNA form, the CDR3 reads TGTGCCAGCAACCGGACGGGAAAAAACATTCAGTACTTC. This rearrangement joins TRBV25-1 to TRBJ2-4; possibly TRBD2 for D (5 bases). This CDR3 is built from 13 residues. Trimming left V 7 bases short and J 4 bases short, with 11 bases between. Germline V CDR1 and CDR2: MGHDK, SYGVNS.

The chain recombines TRBV5-6 with TRBJ2-1, with D perhaps TRBD2 (6 bases). This CDR3 spans 14 amino acids. Germline V gene data show CDR1 as SGHDT and CDR2 as YYEEEE. The V and J ends lost 0 bases and 3 bases respectively, with 7 bases between them. The CDR3 bases are TGTGCCAGCAGCTTGGGGGACTTCTACAATGAGCAGTTCTTC. This sequence encodes CASSLGDFYNEQFF.